A selection of T cell receptor beta chains follows, all from one sample in a study of Ad26.COV2.S vaccination and SARS-CoV-2 variants. Assay used: immunoSEQ multiplex PCR; TCRdb lists only in-frame clones, some missing. Altogether over 400,000 clones are present, roughly 90% being singletons, with the ten largest covering around 1.7%. Sequencing used peripheral blood, obtained in a trial of Ad26.COV2.S vaccine versus placebo. These receptors all come from a person aged 18-60 years who received the Ad26.COV2.S COVID-19 vaccine or a placebo. Both conserved end residues are part of each CDR3. Fields, in order: CDR3 protein, CDR3 DNA, D gene, V gene, J gene. A D gene is named only where the DNA matches it firmly.

cdr3_aa: CASSTLQGPLFF; cdr3_nt: TGTGCCAGCAGCACACTACAGGGGCCGCTTTTTTTT; d_call: TRBD1; v_call: TRBV28; j_call: TRBJ1-1
cdr3_aa: CASSQVLGTNYNEQFF; cdr3_nt: TGCGCCAGCAGCCAAGTACTAGGGACCAATTACAATGAGCAGTTCTTC; d_call: -; v_call: TRBV4-1; j_call: TRBJ2-1
cdr3_aa: CATSRGSDPNYGYTF; cdr3_nt: TGTGCCACCAGCAGAGGGTCCGATCCTAACTATGGCTACACCTTC; d_call: -; v_call: TRBV15; j_call: TRBJ1-2
cdr3_aa: CSVEDHKSYEQYF; cdr3_nt: TGCAGCGTTGAAGACCACAAGTCCTACGAGCAGTACTTC; d_call: -; v_call: TRBV29-1; j_call: TRBJ2-7
cdr3_aa: CASSLAAARNTDTQYF; cdr3_nt: TGTGCCAGCAGCTTGGCCGCTGCCAGGAACACAGATACGCAGTATTTT; d_call: -; v_call: TRBV7-9; j_call: TRBJ2-3
cdr3_aa: CSVGEGSEAFF; cdr3_nt: TGCAGCGTTGGTGAAGGGTCTGAAGCTTTCTTT; d_call: -; v_call: TRBV29-1; j_call: TRBJ1-1
cdr3_aa: CASSAWTGNLETQYF; cdr3_nt: TGTGCCAGCAGCGCCTGGACAGGGAATTTGGAGACCCAGTACTTC; d_call: TRBD1; v_call: TRBV9; j_call: TRBJ2-5
cdr3_aa: CASSMASGEGYEQYF; cdr3_nt: TGTGCCAGTAGTATGGCTAGCGGGGAGGGCTACGAGCAGTACTTC; d_call: TRBD2; v_call: TRBV19; j_call: TRBJ2-7
cdr3_aa: CASSSGRTEAFF; cdr3_nt: TGTGCCAGCAGTTCTGGGAGAACTGAAGCTTTCTTT; d_call: -; v_call: TRBV6-5; j_call: TRBJ1-1
cdr3_aa: CASSPPGTDTQYF; cdr3_nt: TGTGCCAGCTCGCCCCCTGGCACAGATACGCAGTATTTT; d_call: -; v_call: TRBV18; j_call: TRBJ2-3
cdr3_aa: CASSTGLATSHVTQYF; cdr3_nt: TGTGCCAGCAGTACCGGACTAGCGACGAGTCATGTTACGCAGTATTTT; d_call: TRBD2; v_call: TRBV28; j_call: TRBJ2-3